This T cell receptor (beta chain) was sequenced during a study of response to subunit inactivated influenza vaccine. Germline V gives CDR1 MNHEY, CDR2 SVGAGI. Trimming took off 1 base at V and 0 bases at J, with 7 bases between the two ends. The CDR3 sequence is 14 residues long. TCRdb redid the calling of the RT-PCR reads with MiXCR, one entry per CDR3 protein. This sample has about 540,000 distinct CDR3 sequences, with under 30% found just once. This clonotype was seen once. A further study also used this sample, focusing on T cells expressing NK-cell markers. That work contributes: Scientists made TCR beta cDNA using 5'RACE template switching with UMIs. TCR beta repertoires came from sorted CD3+CD56+NKG2C+, CD3+CD56+NKG2C- and CD3+CD56-NKG2C+ T cells. Researchers report these clonotypes also headed the CD3+CD56-NKG2C+ fraction in several donors.

This TCR was sampled from a man over 45 who received an inactivated influenza vaccine. This specimen was CD4+ T cells sorted from PBMCs, taken approximately 13 days after vaccination. V and J are TRBV6-5 and TRBJ2-7; D not certain. The CDR3 region has the DNA TGTGCCAGCAGTTACTGGTCGAGCTCCTACGAGCAGTACTTC. This encodes CASSYWSSSYEQYF.